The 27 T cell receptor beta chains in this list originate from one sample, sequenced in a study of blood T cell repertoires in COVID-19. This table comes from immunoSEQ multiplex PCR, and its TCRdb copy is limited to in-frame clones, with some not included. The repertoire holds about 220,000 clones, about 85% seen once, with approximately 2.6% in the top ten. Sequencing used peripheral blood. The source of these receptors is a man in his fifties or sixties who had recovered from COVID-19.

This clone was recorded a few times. CDR3 in DNA: TGTGCCAGCAGTCGCCGGGACGGGAGCTCCTACGAGCAGTACTTC. It translates to CASSRRDGSSYEQYF. The V and J genes are TRBV27 and TRBJ2-7; weak D call: TRBD2 (6 bases). The CDR3 consists of 15 residues. Germline CDR1 reads MNHEY; CDR2 reads SMNVEV (reference sequence). V was clipped by 5 bases and J by 0 bases, with 14 bases between them.

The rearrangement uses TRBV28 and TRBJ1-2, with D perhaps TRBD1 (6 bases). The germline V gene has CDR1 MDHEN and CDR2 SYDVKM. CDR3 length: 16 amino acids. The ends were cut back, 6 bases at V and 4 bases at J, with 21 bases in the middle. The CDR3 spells CASSRGGQPGPYGYTF. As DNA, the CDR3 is TGTGCCAGCAGCAGGGGCGGTCAACCAGGGCCCTATGGCTACACCTTC.

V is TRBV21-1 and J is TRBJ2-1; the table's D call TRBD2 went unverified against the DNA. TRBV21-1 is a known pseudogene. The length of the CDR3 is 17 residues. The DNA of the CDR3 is TGTGCCAGCAGCAAAACCAGGGACTACCACTCCTACAATGAGCAGTTCTTC. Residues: CASSKTRDYHSYNEQFF.

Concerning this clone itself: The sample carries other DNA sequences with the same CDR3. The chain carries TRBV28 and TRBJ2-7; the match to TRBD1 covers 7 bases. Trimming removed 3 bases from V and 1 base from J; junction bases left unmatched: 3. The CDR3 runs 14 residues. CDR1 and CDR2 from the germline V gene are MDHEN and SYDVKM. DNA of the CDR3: TGTGCCAGCAGTTTCGGGACAGCATCCTACGAGCAGTACTTC. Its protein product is CASSFGTASYEQYF.

The CDR3 DNA reads as TGTGCCAGCAGCCAAGATAGGGGCGAGGGCTACACCTTC. As protein: CASSQDRGEGYTF. V is TRBV4-2 and J is TRBJ1-2; a weak D match, TRBD1 (5 bases). V lost 0 bases and J 8 bases, leaving 10 bases between the germline ends. This CDR3 contains 13 residues. Per the germline V gene, CDR1 is LGHNA and CDR2 is YNFKEQ.

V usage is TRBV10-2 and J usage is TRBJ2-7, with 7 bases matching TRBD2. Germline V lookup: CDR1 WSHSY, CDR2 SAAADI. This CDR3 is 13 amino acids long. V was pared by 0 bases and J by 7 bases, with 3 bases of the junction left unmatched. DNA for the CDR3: TGCGCCAGCAGTGAGTCGGGACTATGGGAGCAGTACTTC. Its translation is CASSESGLWEQYF.

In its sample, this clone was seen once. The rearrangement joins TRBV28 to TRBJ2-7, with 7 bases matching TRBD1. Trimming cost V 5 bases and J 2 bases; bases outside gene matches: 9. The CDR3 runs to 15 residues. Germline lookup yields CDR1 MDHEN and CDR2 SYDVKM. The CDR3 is CASSPYGQAAYEQYF. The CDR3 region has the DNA TGTGCCAGCAGTCCATACGGACAGGCAGCCTACGAGCAGTACTTC.

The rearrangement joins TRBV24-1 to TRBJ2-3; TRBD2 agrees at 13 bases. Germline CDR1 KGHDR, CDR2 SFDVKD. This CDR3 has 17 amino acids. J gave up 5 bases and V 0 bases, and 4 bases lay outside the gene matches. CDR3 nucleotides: TGTGCCACCAGTGATTTGGGACTAGCGGGGGCCGGAGATACGCAGTATTTT. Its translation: CATSDLGLAGAGDTQYF.

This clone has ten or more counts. In DNA form, the CDR3 reads TGCAGTGCTAGCCAGGGCTACACCTTC. It codes for CSASQGYTF. V and J are TRBV20-1 and TRBJ1-2, with D hard to call. This CDR3 region has 9 residues. Deletions cut 3 bases from V and 8 bases from J, with 4 bases between. Germline V gene lookup returns CDR1 DFQATT and CDR2 SNEGSKA (reference sequence).

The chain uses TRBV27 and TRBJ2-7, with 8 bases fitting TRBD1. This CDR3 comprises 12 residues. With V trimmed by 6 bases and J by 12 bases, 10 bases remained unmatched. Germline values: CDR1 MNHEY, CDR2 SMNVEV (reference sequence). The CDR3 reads CASRTGQGKAYF. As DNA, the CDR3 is TGTGCCAGCAGGACCGGACAGGGAAAAGCGTACTTC.

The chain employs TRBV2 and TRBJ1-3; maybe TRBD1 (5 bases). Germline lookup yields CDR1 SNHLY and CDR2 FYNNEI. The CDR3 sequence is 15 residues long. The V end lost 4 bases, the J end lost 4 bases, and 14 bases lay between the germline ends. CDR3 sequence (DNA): TGTGCCAGCAGTGTTGGGGCACTCCGAGGAAACACCATATATTTT. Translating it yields CASSVGALRGNTIYF.

CDR3 in amino acids: CASSPPRGSWTDTQYF. The CDR3 DNA reads as TGTGCCAGCAGTCCCCCACGAGGGTCGTGGACAGATACGCAGTATTTT. V gene TRBV27 combines with J gene TRBJ2-3; D is perhaps TRBD2 (5 bases). The CDR3 is made up of 16 amino acids. Trimming shortened V by 5 bases and J by 3 bases, and 18 bases separated the two germline ends. CDR1 and CDR2 (germline): MNHEY, SMNVEV (reference sequence).

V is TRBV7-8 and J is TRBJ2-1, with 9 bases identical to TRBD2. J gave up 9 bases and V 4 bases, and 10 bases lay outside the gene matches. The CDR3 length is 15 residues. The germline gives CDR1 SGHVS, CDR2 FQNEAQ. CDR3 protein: CASSSWASGNGEQFF. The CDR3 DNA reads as TGTGCCAGCAGCTCCTGGGCTAGCGGGAACGGTGAGCAGTTCTTC.

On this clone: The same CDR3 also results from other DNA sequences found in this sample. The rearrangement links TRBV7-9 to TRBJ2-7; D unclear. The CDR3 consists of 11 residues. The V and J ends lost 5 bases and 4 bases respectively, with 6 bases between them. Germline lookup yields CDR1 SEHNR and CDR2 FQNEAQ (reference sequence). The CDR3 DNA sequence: TGTGCCAGCAGCCCCGGGTACGAGCAGTACTTC. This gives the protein CASSPGYEQYF.

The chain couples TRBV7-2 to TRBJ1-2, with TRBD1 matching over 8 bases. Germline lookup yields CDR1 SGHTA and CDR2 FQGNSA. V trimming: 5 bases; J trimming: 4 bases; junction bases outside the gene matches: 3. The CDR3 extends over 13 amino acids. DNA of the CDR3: TGTGCCAGCAGCCGGACAGGGTTCTATGGCTACACCTTC. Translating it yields CASSRTGFYGYTF.

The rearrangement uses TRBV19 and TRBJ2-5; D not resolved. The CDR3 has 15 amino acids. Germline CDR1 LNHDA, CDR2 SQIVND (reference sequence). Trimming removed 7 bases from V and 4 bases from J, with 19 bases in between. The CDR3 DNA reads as TGTGCCAGTACCCTATCCAACGGCAGGTTAGAGACCCAGTACTTC. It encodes CASTLSNGRLETQYF. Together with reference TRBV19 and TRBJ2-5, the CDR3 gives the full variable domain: DGGITQSPKYLFRKEGQNVTLSCEQNLNHDAMYWYRQDPGQGLRLIYYSQIVNDFQKGDIAEGYSVSREKKESFPLTVTSAQKNPTAFYLCASTLSNGRLETQYFGPGTRLLVL.

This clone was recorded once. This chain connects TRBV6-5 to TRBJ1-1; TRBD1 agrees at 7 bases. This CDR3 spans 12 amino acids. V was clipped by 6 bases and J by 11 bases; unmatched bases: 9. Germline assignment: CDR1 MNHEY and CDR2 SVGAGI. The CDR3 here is CASRNPGQKAFF. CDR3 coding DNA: TGTGCCAGCAGGAACCCGGGACAGAAGGCTTTCTTT.

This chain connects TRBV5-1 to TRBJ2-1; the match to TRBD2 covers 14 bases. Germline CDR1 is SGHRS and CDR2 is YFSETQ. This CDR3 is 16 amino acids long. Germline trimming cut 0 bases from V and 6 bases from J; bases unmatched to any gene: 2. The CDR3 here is CASSLGGTSGSNEQFF. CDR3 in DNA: TGCGCCAGCAGCTTGGGAGGGACTAGCGGGAGCAATGAGCAGTTCTTC. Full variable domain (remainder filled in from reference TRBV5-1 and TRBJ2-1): KAGVTQTPRYLIKTRGQQVTLSCSPISGHRSVSWYQQTPGQGLQFLFEYFSETQRNKGNFPGRFSGRQFSNSRSEMNVSTLELGDSALYLCASSLGGTSGSNEQFFGPGTRLTVL.

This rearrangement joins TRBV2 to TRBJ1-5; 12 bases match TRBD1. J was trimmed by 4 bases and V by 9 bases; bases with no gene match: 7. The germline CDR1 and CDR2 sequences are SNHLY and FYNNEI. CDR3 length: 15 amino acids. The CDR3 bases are TGTGCCAGTACCGGGACAGGGGGCGGAAATCAGCCCCAGCATTTT. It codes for CASTGTGGGNQPQHF.

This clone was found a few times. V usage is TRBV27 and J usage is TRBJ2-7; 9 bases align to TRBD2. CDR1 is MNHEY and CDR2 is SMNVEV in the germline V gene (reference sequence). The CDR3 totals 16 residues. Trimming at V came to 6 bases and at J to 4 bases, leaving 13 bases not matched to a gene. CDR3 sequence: CASSPPGGRARYEQYF. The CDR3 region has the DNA TGTGCCAGCAGCCCCCCGGGCGGGAGGGCAAGGTACGAGCAGTACTTC.

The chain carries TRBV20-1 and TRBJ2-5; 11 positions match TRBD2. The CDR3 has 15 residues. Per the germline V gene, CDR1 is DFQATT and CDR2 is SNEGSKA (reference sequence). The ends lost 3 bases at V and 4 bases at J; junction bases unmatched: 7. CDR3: CSASVLLAGVETQYF. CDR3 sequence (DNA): TGCAGTGCTAGTGTACTACTAGCGGGAGTAGAGACCCAGTACTTC.

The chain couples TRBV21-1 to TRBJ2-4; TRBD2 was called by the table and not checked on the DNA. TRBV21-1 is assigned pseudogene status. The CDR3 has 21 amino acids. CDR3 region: CASSKVLAGGRDQRVRHIQYF. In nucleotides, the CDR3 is TGTGCCAGCAGCAAAGTCCTAGCGGGAGGGCGCGACCAAAGGGTAAGACACATTCAGTACTTC.

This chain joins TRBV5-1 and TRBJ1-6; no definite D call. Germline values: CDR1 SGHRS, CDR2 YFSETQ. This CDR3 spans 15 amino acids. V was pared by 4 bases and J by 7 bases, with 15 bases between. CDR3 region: CASSGFEGGNSPLHF. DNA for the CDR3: TGCGCCAGCAGCGGGTTCGAGGGAGGAAATTCACCCCTCCACTTT. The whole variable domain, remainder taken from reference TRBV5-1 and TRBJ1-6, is KAGVTQTPRYLIKTRGQQVTLSCSPISGHRSVSWYQQTPGQGLQFLFEYFSETQRNKGNFPGRFSGRQFSNSRSEMNVSTLELGDSALYLCASSGFEGGNSPLHFGNGTRLTVT.

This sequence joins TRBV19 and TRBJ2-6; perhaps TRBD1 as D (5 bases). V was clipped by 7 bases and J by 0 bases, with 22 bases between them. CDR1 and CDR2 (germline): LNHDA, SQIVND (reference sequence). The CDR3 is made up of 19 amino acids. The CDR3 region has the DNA TGTGCCAGTAACCCACAGGTTATAAAACCTATCTCTGGGGCCAACGTCCTGACTTTC. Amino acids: CASNPQVIKPISGANVLTF.

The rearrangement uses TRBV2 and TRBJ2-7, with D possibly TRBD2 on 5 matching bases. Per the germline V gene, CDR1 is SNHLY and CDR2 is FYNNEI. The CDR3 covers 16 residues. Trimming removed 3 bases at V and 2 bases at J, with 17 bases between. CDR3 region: CASSEGIAWEPYEQYF. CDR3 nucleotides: TGTGCCAGCAGTGAGGGGATTGCCTGGGAGCCCTACGAGCAGTACTTC.

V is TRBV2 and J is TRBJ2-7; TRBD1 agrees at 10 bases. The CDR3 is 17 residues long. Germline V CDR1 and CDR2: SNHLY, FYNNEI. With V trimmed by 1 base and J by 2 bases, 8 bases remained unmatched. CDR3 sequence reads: CASSEGRPGTGAYEQYF. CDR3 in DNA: TGTGCCAGCAGTGAAGGCCGTCCGGGGACAGGGGCCTACGAGCAGTACTTC.

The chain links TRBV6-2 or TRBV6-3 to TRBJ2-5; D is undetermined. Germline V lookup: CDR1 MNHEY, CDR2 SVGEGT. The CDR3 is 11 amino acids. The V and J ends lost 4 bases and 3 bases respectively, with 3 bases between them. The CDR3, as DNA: TGTGCCAGCAGTTCAAAAGAGACCCAGTACTTC. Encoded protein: CASSSKETQYF.